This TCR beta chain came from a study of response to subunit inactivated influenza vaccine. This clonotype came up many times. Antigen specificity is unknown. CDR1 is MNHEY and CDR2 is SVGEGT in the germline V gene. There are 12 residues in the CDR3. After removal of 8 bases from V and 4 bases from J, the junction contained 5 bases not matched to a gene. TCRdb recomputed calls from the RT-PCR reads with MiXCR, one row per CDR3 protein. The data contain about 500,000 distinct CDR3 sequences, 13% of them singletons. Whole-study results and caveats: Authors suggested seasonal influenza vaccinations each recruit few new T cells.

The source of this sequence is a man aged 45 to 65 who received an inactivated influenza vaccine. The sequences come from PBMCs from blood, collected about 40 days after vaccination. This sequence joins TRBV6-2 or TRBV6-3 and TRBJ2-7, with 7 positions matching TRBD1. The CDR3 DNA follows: TGTGCCAGCCGGGACAGTAGATACGAGCAGTACTTC. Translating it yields CASRDSRYEQYF.